These 4 T cell receptor beta chains originate from one sample sequenced in a study of T cells after yellow fever vaccination. In TCRdb, the 5' RACE reads were re-called with MiXCR into one record per CDR3 protein. Altogether 450,000 to 550,000 distinct CDR3 sequences are present, roughly 22% being singletons, with the ten largest covering around 17%. The material sequenced was PBMCs, taken approximately 20 days after the first yellow fever vaccination. The receptors were sampled from a man between 18 and 29 years old who received the YFV17D yellow fever vaccine.

The rearrangement joins TRBV20-1 to TRBJ1-5; no clear D. This CDR3 has 12 amino acids. The V and J ends lost 4 bases and 5 bases respectively, with 9 bases between them. From germline, CDR1 is DFQATT and CDR2 SNEGSKA (reference sequence). For the CDR3, the DNA is TGCAGTGCTACGTACTCAGATCAGCCCCAGCATTTT. Protein sequence: CSATYSDQPQHF.

The chain carries TRBV5-6 and TRBJ2-7; D call uncertain. Per germline, CDR1 SGHDT and CDR2 YYEEEE. Trimming removed 0 bases at V and 2 bases at J, with 9 bases between. There are 14 residues in the CDR3. The CDR3 DNA sequence: TGTGCCAGCAGCTTGGGTCTAAAAGCCTACGAGCAGTACTTC. It encodes CASSLGLKAYEQYF.

The rearrangement joins TRBV6-5 to TRBJ2-3, with D perhaps matching TRBD2 (7 bases). V lost 2 bases, J lost 3 bases, and 21 bases lay in between. In germline, CDR1 is MNHEY, CDR2 SVGAGI. The CDR3 extends over 18 amino acids. The CDR3 sequence is CASSYESGGLGGTDTQYF. CDR3 DNA: TGTGCCAGCAGTTACGAATCGGGGGGCTTGGGAGGTACAGATACGCAGTATTTT.

The chain has TRBV7-3 and TRBJ1-6; 7 nucleotides match TRBD1. The germline V gene encodes CDR1 SGHTA and CDR2 FQGTGA. This CDR3 has 15 residues. V shed 4 bases, J shed 8 bases, and the junction held 8 bases outside the gene matches. CDR3 in DNA: TGTGCCAGCAGCTCCTCCGGGACAGCGTATTCACCCCTCCACTTT. Protein: CASSSSGTAYSPLHF. Full variable domain (outside the CDR3, taken from reference TRBV7-3 and TRBJ1-6): GAGVSQTPSNKVTEKGKYVELRCDPISGHTALYWYRQSLGQGPEFLIYFQGTGAADDSGLPNDRFFAVRPEGSVSTLKIQRTERGDSAVYLCASSSSGTAYSPLHFGNGTRLTVT.